The 23 T cell receptor beta chains given below trace back to one sample, sequenced in a study of control samples from healthy donors and cancer patients. Sequencing was performed with immunoSEQ multiplex PCR; in TCRdb, only in-frame clones are kept and a portion is missing. The repertoire includes tens of thousands of clones, 80% to 95% of them detected once, and approximately 1.5% sits in the top ten. The sample was blood. These receptors were taken from a woman aged 25 to 39 in good health.

This chain uses TRBV5-4 with TRBJ2-1; possible D gene TRBD1, 6 bases. Trimming removed 4 bases at V and 5 bases at J, with 16 bases between. Germline CDR1 reads SGHNT; CDR2 reads YYREEE (reference sequence). This CDR3 has 15 amino acids. The CDR3 DNA follows: TGTGCCAGCAGCCGACAGGTGAGGCTCGACAATGAGCAGTTCTTC. Translating gives CASSRQVRLDNEQFF.

This clone has a single count. The chain is built from TRBV30 and TRBJ2-2, with D uncertain. Trimming pared 0 bases from V and 7 bases from J, leaving 3 bases between. The CDR3 runs 11 residues. Germline CDR1 is GTSNPN and CDR2 is SVGIG (reference sequence). DNA of the CDR3: TGTGCCTGGAGTGTACGCGGGGAGCTGTTTTTT. Encoded protein: CAWSVRGELFF.

This clone came up once. V gene TRBV7-3 combines with J gene TRBJ1-1; the D is unclear. The germline V gene encodes CDR1 SGHTA and CDR2 FQGTGA. The CDR3 sequence is 13 residues long. Between the trimmed V and J ends, which lost 5 bases and 0 bases, there was a span of 7 bases. CDR3 in amino acids: CASSLRMNTEAFF. The DNA for the CDR3 is TGTGCCAGCAGCCTACGGATGAACACTGAAGCTTTCTTT.

This sequence joins TRBV12-3 or TRBV12-4 and TRBJ1-2, with D unclear. The CDR3 sequence is 13 residues long. The V and J ends lost 1 base and 6 bases respectively, with 9 bases between them. CDR3 sequence reads: CASSLDRPHGYTF. CDR3 nucleotides: TGTGCCAGCAGTTTAGACCGTCCTCATGGCTACACCTTC.

This chain links TRBV9 with TRBJ2-3; no reliable D call. This CDR3 comprises 12 residues. The V gene's germline CDR1 is SGDLS and CDR2 YYNGEE. The ends were cut back, 2 bases at V and 3 bases at J, with 4 bases in the middle. The CDR3 DNA follows: TGTGCCAGCAGCGTTTTAACAGATACGCAGTATTTT. It encodes CASSVLTDTQYF.

J is TRBJ2-1 and V is TRBV10-3; TRBD1 matches 7 bases. The junction had 12 bases not matched to a gene; V was cut back by 6 bases and J by 7 bases. The CDR3 length is 15 residues. CDR1 and CDR2 from the germline V gene are ENHRY and SYGVKD. DNA for the CDR3: TGTGCCATCAGAGGACAGGCGCCTGACTTTAATGAGCAGTTCTTC. It yields the protein CAIRGQAPDFNEQFF.

This rearrangement joins TRBV18 to TRBJ2-4, with D possibly being TRBD1 (6 bases). Per the germline V gene, CDR1 is KGHSH and CDR2 is LQKENI. Trimming stripped 3 bases from V and 3 bases from J, with 12 bases between. The CDR3 is made up of 15 amino acids. The CDR3 nucleotides are TGTGCCAGCTCACCCGGGGCAGGGGTCAAAAACATTCAGTACTTC. Its protein product is CASSPGAGVKNIQYF. Full variable domain (rest looked up from reference TRBV18 and TRBJ2-4): NAGVMQNPRHLVRRRGQEARLRCSPMKGHSHVYWYRQLPEEGLKFMVYLQKENIIDESGMPKERFSAEFPKEGPSILRIQQVVRGDSAAYFCASSPGAGVKNIQYFGAGTRLSVL.

The J gene is TRBJ1-1, the V gene TRBV4-1; D remains unclear. The V end lost 3 bases, the J end lost 3 bases, and 11 bases lay between the germline ends. The CDR3 has 14 amino acids. The germline gives CDR1 MGHRA, CDR2 YSYEKL. CDR3 coding DNA: TGCGCCAGCAGCCACATCTCAGAGGACACTGAAGCTTTCTTT. Residues: CASSHISEDTEAFF.

This sequence joins TRBV4-1 and TRBJ1-1; D might be TRBD1 (5 bases). The CDR3 has 15 residues. Germline-derived CDR1 and CDR2 are MGHRA and YSYEKL. V was cut by 0 bases and J by 7 bases, with 15 bases left in between. For the CDR3, the DNA is TGCGCCAGCAGCCAAGATTTTAACAGGCAAGATGAAGCTTTCTTT. The encoded protein is CASSQDFNRQDEAFF.

V is TRBV7-9 and J is TRBJ1-6; no firm D call. Germline CDR1 reads SEHNR; CDR2 reads FQNEAQ (reference sequence). This CDR3 has 14 amino acids. Trimming removed 4 bases at V and 3 bases at J, with 7 bases between. CDR3 sequence (DNA): TGTGCCAGCAGCTCGGACCGCTATAATTCACCCCTCCACTTT. Translating it yields CASSSDRYNSPLHF.

The rearrangement links TRBV4-1 to TRBJ2-1; 9 nucleotides agree with TRBD1. There are 17 residues in the CDR3. Trimming took 4 bases from V and 4 from J; bases not matched to a gene: 11. Germline lookup yields CDR1 MGHRA and CDR2 YSYEKL. The chain's CDR3 is CASSPGQGASAYNEQFF. The DNA of the CDR3 is TGCGCCAGCAGCCCGGGACAGGGAGCCTCGGCATACAATGAGCAGTTCTTC.

This chain joins TRBV28 and TRBJ1-4, with 8 bases lining up with TRBD1. V shed 8 bases, J shed 5 bases, and the junction held 13 bases outside the gene matches. The germline V gene has CDR1 MDHEN and CDR2 SYDVKM. There are 16 residues in the CDR3. Written as DNA, the CDR3 is TGTGCCAGCGGGACAGGTTCGGGTGCGCGAAATGAAAAACTGTTTTTT. Residues: CASGTGSGARNEKLFF.

The V call is TRBV10-1, the J call TRBJ2-1; D not resolved. In germline, CDR1 is WNHNN, CDR2 SYGVQD (reference sequence). Trimming stripped 3 bases from V and 6 bases from J, with 0 bases between. The CDR3 covers 10 residues. The CDR3 loop is CASSDNEQFF. The CDR3 coding sequence is TGCGCCAGCAGTGACAATGAGCAGTTCTTC.

As DNA, the CDR3 is TGTGCCAGCAGCTTTACAGGGGCGACTAACTATGGCTACACCTTC. It translates to CASSFTGATNYGYTF. J is TRBJ1-2 and V is TRBV11-1; TRBD1 aligns across 7 bases. Germline V gene lookup returns CDR1 SGHAT and CDR2 FQDESV (reference sequence). The CDR3 length is 15 residues. J lost 0 bases, V lost 3 bases, and 4 bases had no gene match.

The CDR3 here is CAIGTSAYNEQFF. CDR3 nucleotides: TGTGCCATAGGGACTAGCGCATACAATGAGCAGTTCTTC. The chain uses TRBV10-3 and TRBJ2-1; 10 bases align to TRBD2. The germline V gene has CDR1 ENHRY and CDR2 SYGVKD. The CDR3 runs to 13 residues. J lost 4 bases, V lost 9 bases, and 3 bases had no gene match.

This chain connects TRBV19 to TRBJ1-5, with 8 nucleotides matching TRBD1. Germline V gene data show CDR1 as LNHDA and CDR2 as SQIVND (reference sequence). Trimming took 3 bases from V and 2 from J; bases not matched to a gene: 6. The CDR3 extends over 16 amino acids. CDR3 DNA sequence: TGTGCCAGTAGTATCGGTGGACAGGGAGGCAATCAGCCCCAGCATTTT. Residues: CASSIGGQGGNQPQHF. The whole variable domain, remainder taken from reference TRBV19 and TRBJ1-5, is DGGITQSPKYLFRKEGQNVTLSCEQNLNHDAMYWYRQDPGQGLRLIYYSQIVNDFQKGDIAEGYSVSREKKESFPLTVTSAQKNPTAFYLCASSIGGQGGNQPQHFGDGTRLSIL.

This chain joins TRBV10-2 and TRBJ1-4, with a weak D call TRBD1 (5 bases). The V end was cut by 3 bases, the J end by 4 bases, with 9 bases between. Per germline, CDR1 WSHSY and CDR2 SAAADI. This CDR3 is built from 14 residues. The CDR3 loop is CASSEGVVNEKLFF. The CDR3 nucleotides are TGCGCCAGCAGTGAAGGGGTAGTTAATGAAAAACTGTTTTTT.

This clone was seen only once. CDR3 nucleotides: TGTGCCAGCAGCGTTCCTGAGCAGTCAGGGCCCCAGCATTTT. The encoded protein is CASSVPEQSGPQHF. The chain carries TRBV2 and TRBJ1-5; D call uncertain. The V gene's germline CDR1 is SNHLY and CDR2 FYNNEI. This CDR3 is 14 amino acids long. V was clipped by 6 bases and J by 9 bases, with 18 bases between them.

The CDR3, as DNA: TGTGCCACCAGATTAGCGGGGTTGACCGGGGAGCTGTTTTTT. Translated: CATRLAGLTGELFF. V gene TRBV15 combines with J gene TRBJ2-2; 8 bases agree with TRBD2. The CDR3 length is 14 residues. V lost 6 bases and J lost 5; bases outside the gene matches: 5. Germline V gene sequence: CDR1 LNHNV, CDR2 YYDKDF (reference sequence).

The rearrangement joins TRBV2 to TRBJ1-4, with 8 bases that match TRBD1. Germline V gene lookup returns CDR1 SNHLY and CDR2 FYNNEI. The V segment lost 6 bases and the J segment 5 bases; nucleotides outside the gene matches: 8. There are 15 residues in the CDR3. Here the CDR3 reads CASREQGGKNEKLFF. The DNA for the CDR3 is TGTGCCAGCAGGGAACAGGGGGGGAAGAATGAAAAACTGTTTTTT.

A single count supports this clone. This rearrangement joins TRBV24-1 to TRBJ2-1; D remains ambiguous. Germline V gene data show CDR1 as KGHDR and CDR2 as SFDVKD. The CDR3 runs to 14 residues. Deletions cut 9 bases from V and 0 bases from J, with 11 bases between. CDR3 sequence reads: CATAAGSSYNEQFF. CDR3 nucleotide sequence: TGTGCCACCGCCGCCGGAAGCTCCTACAATGAGCAGTTCTTC.

The V call is TRBV7-3, the J call TRBJ2-5, with D possibly matching TRBD2 (5 bases). Trimming stripped 1 base from V and 3 bases from J, with 15 bases between. CDR1 and CDR2 (germline): SGHTA, FQGTGA. This CDR3 is 16 amino acids long. CDR3: CASSLNGPPGKETQYF. The DNA of the CDR3 is TGTGCCAGCAGCTTAAATGGACCTCCCGGGAAAGAGACCCAGTACTTC.

The chain has TRBV7-9 and TRBJ2-1; 13 nucleotides match TRBD2. The ends lost 5 bases at V and 12 bases at J; junction bases unmatched: 7. The CDR3 runs to 14 residues. The germline V gene encodes CDR1 SEHNR and CDR2 FQNEAQ (reference sequence). The CDR3 is CASSPGLAGYGQFF. CDR3 DNA sequence: TGTGCCAGCAGCCCGGGACTAGCGGGGTATGGGCAGTTCTTC.